Included here is one T cell receptor beta chain sequence, with context. Its antigen is as yet unknown. Donors sampled were nominally healthy, though unrecorded immune exposures were likely. Vbeta (60) and Jbeta (13) primers were used in the PCR. Measured with immunoSEQ multiplex PCR; TCRdb has only the in-frame clones, and not every one. The sample records about 150,000 clones, 75% being singletons. The data belong to a study of cytomegalovirus exposure and HLA in healthy donors. Study background: Of 398 genotyped donors, roughly 80% clustered with self-reported Caucasian donors. Regarding the study as a whole: Cytomegalovirus association was listed for 164 TCR beta chains. With DRB1 most and HLA-C fewest, TCR association rates differed between HLA loci in a later analysis.

There are 13 residues in the CDR3. V dropped 0 bases and J dropped 13 bases, with 15 bases sitting between them. Germline assignment: CDR1 SGHDN and CDR2 FVKESK. The sample comprised PBMCs. This TCR derives from a man aged 18 to 30 in good health and CMV-seropositive. The rearrangement joins TRBV14 to TRBJ1-2, with a tentative D call TRBD1 (6 bases). The CDR3 loop reads CASSQELRGLRTF. In DNA, the CDR3 is TGTGCCAGCAGCCAAGAGCTAAGGGGGTTGCGCACCTTC.